One and the same sample provided the 28 T cell receptor beta chains below, sequenced in a study of blood T cell repertoires in COVID-19. Data came from immunoSEQ multiplex PCR; TCRdb stores just in-frame clones and leaves some out. Among about 45,000 clones, 80% to 90% were seen once, and the ten largest hold 6.2%. The sample was peripheral blood. The receptors were gathered from a human donor in a cohort sampled during active COVID-19.

This clone is categorized as medium-sized (0.01 to 0.1%). This chain connects TRBV4-3 to TRBJ1-1; the D is unclear. This CDR3 has 16 amino acids. V gave up 1 base and J gave up 0 bases, with 12 bases separating them. The germline CDR1 and CDR2 sequences are LGHNA and YSLEER. The CDR3 nucleotides are TGCGCCAGCAGCCAAGGGGTCGGGGAAATGAACACTGAAGCTTTCTTT. Protein sequence: CASSQGVGEMNTEAFF.

The chain combines TRBV18 with TRBJ2-1; D gene unclear. Germline-derived CDR1 and CDR2 are KGHSH and LQKENI. Trimming shortened V by 6 bases and J by 5 bases, and 11 bases separated the two germline ends. The CDR3 consists of 13 residues. CDR3 sequence (DNA): TGTGCCAGCTCGAGCCTACTGAACAATGAGCAGTTCTTC. Amino acid sequence: CASSSLLNNEQFF.

This clone has a single count. The genes are TRBV19 and TRBJ1-1; 7 positions agree with TRBD1. Unmatched junction bases numbered 12, after V lost 2 bases and J lost 3 bases. Germline values: CDR1 LNHDA, CDR2 SQIVND (reference sequence). This CDR3 is 17 amino acids long. CDR3 nucleotide sequence: TGTGCCAGTAGTATACAACACTCCAGGGGGTATGACACTGAAGCTTTCTTT. This sequence encodes CASSIQHSRGYDTEAFF.

This clone was seen just once. The DNA of the CDR3 is TGTGCCATCAGTGAGTCCGTGAGCAGGTACGAGCAGTACTTC. Its translation is CAISESVSRYEQYF. The chain uses TRBV10-3 and TRBJ2-7; no definite D call. Germline V gives CDR1 ENHRY, CDR2 SYGVKD. The CDR3 has 14 amino acids. V lost 0 bases and J lost 4, with 10 bases in between.

The V gene is TRBV25-1, the J gene TRBJ1-3; D gene uncertain. CDR1 and CDR2 from the germline V gene are MGHDK and SYGVNS. CDR3 length: 15 residues. V shed 8 bases and J shed 0 bases, with 14 bases lying between them. Here the CDR3 DNA reads TGTGCCAGCTGGCAGAGAGGAAGCTCTGGAAACACCATATATTTT. It yields the protein CASWQRGSSGNTIYF.

This clone was seen just once. The genes are TRBV10-3 and TRBJ2-3; 7 bases are shared with TRBD1. CDR1 and CDR2 from the germline V gene are ENHRY and SYGVKD. The CDR3 has 16 amino acids. The trim removed 3 bases at V and 0 bases at J, leaving 6 bases unmatched. The CDR3 DNA reads TGTGCCATCAGTGACTATGGGACAGAAAGCACAGATACGCAGTATTTT. Translating it yields CAISDYGTESTDTQYF.

The genes are TRBV2 and TRBJ2-4; D is undetermined. V was cut by 5 bases and J by 3 bases, with 8 bases left in between. The CDR3 is 13 residues long. Germline values: CDR1 SNHLY, CDR2 FYNNEI. The CDR3 here is CASSRLGKNIQYF. The CDR3 DNA sequence: TGTGCCAGCAGTAGACTGGGCAAAAACATTCAGTACTTC.

The chain recombines TRBV9 with TRBJ1-4; D is unresolved. V lost 1 base, J lost 4 bases, and 11 bases lay in between. The CDR3 has 15 amino acids. Germline loops: CDR1 SGDLS, CDR2 YYNGEE. The CDR3: CASSVTQRLNEKLFF. The CDR3 bases are TGTGCCAGCAGCGTAACCCAGCGACTTAATGAAAAACTGTTTTTT. The variable domain in full, with the rest retrieved from reference TRBV9 and TRBJ1-4, is DSGVTQTPKHLITATGQRVTLRCSPRSGDLSVYWYQQSLDQGLQFLIQYYNGEERAKGNILERFSAQQFPDLHSELNLSSLELGDSALYFCASSVTQRLNEKLFFGSGTQLSVL.

The genes are TRBV30 and TRBJ2-2; unclear D gene. The ends were cut back, 2 bases at V and 5 bases at J, with 6 bases in the middle. There are 12 residues in the CDR3. Germline V gene sequence: CDR1 GTSNPN, CDR2 SVGIG (reference sequence). The CDR3 DNA reads as TGTGCCTGGAGTCCGAGGACCGGGGAGCTGTTTTTT. Translated, it gives CAWSPRTGELFF.

This clone came up once. This sequence joins TRBV7-8 and TRBJ1-2; D is unclear. Germline V lookup: CDR1 SGHVS, CDR2 FQNEAQ. This CDR3 is 15 amino acids long. V was pared by 2 bases and J by 0 bases, with 10 bases between. In nucleotides, the CDR3 is TGTGCCAGCAGCTTACGGCTAGACCCTAACTATGGCTACACCTTC. Amino acids: CASSLRLDPNYGYTF.

CDR3 protein: CASSSPGGIGFF. The CDR3 nucleotides are TGTGCCAGCAGCTCGCCGGGGGGCATCGGTTTCTTT. The J gene is TRBJ1-1, the V gene TRBV5-5; D might be TRBD1 (6 bases). Germline CDR1 reads SGHKS; CDR2 reads YYEKEE (reference sequence). The ends were cut back, 3 bases at V and 13 bases at J, with 16 bases in the middle. The CDR3 consists of 12 residues.

This clone was picked up one time. The chain recombines TRBV30 with TRBJ2-2; the D is unclear. V was cut by 4 bases and J by 1 base, with 10 bases left in between. The CDR3 consists of 14 residues. The germline gives CDR1 GTSNPN, CDR2 SVGIG (reference sequence). The CDR3 nucleotides are TGTGCCTGGACTATGACATTGAACACCGGGGAGCTGTTTTTT. Translation: CAWTMTLNTGELFF.

The chain is built from TRBV20-1 and TRBJ2-7; no clear D. CDR1 and CDR2 (germline): DFQATT, SNEGSKA (reference sequence). This CDR3 contains 11 residues. V lost 6 bases, J lost 3 bases, and 9 bases lay in between. The CDR3 protein is CSAHLLYEQYF. The CDR3 region has the DNA TGCAGTGCCCACTTACTCTACGAGCAGTACTTC.

For the CDR3, the DNA is TGTGCCAGTAGCCGGCTGGGGTCTCGTAGCGGGGGTTTGGATACGCAGTATTTT. Translating it yields CASSRLGSRSGGLDTQYF. The chain links TRBV19 to TRBJ2-3; 9 bases fit TRBD2. The CDR3 covers 18 residues. Germline V gene data show CDR1 as LNHDA and CDR2 as SQIVND (reference sequence). Trimming at V came to 6 bases and at J to 6 bases, leaving 19 bases not matched to a gene.

This chain's CDR3 is CACSTRGDTQYF. Here the CDR3 DNA reads TGTGCCTGTTCTACTCGTGGAGATACGCAGTATTTT. This chain links TRBV19 with TRBJ2-3; D gene uncertain. V was cut by 11 bases and J by 5 bases, with 14 bases left in between. This CDR3 comprises 12 residues. From germline, CDR1 is LNHDA and CDR2 SQIVND (reference sequence).

The V call is TRBV11-3, the J call TRBJ2-5; 7 bases fit TRBD1. With V trimmed by 3 bases and J by 3 bases, 1 base remained unmatched. This CDR3 is built from 13 residues. Germline lookup yields CDR1 SGHNT and CDR2 YENEEA. The CDR3 DNA reads TGTGCCAGCAGCTTGGGACAGAAAGAGACCCAGTACTTC. Amino acid sequence: CASSLGQKETQYF. Variable domain in full (rest from reference TRBV11-3 and TRBJ2-5): EAGVVQSPRYKIIEKKQPVAFWCNPISGHNTLYWYLQNLGQGPELLIRYENEEAVDDSQLPKDRFSAERLKGVDSTLKIQPAELGDSAVYLCASSLGQKETQYFGPGTRLLVL.

V usage is TRBV30 and J usage is TRBJ2-7; a possible D gene is TRBD2 (5 bases). V lost 8 bases to trimming and J lost 5 bases, with 13 bases between them. The CDR3 extends over 11 amino acids. CDR1 GTSNPN and CDR2 SVGIG come from the germline V gene (reference sequence). Here the CDR3 reads CARSEGHEQYF. The CDR3 DNA is TGTGCCCGCAGCGAGGGCCACGAGCAGTACTTC.

This clone was picked up a small number of times. DNA for the CDR3: TGTGCCAGCAGCCCTAGAATCGAGGCGCGATACTATGGCTACACCTTC. Its protein product is CASSPRIEARYYGYTF. The chain has TRBV6-2 or TRBV6-3 and TRBJ1-2; D is uncertain. Germline lookup yields CDR1 MNHEY and CDR2 SVGEGT. V was trimmed by 6 bases and J by 3 bases, leaving 20 bases between them. CDR3 length: 16 residues.

This sequence joins TRBV30 and TRBJ1-2; D remains ambiguous. The CDR3 spans 13 residues. The V and J ends lost 0 bases and 4 bases respectively, with 9 bases between them. CDR1 is GTSNPN and CDR2 is SVGIG in the germline V gene (reference sequence). CDR3 sequence (DNA): TGTGCCTGGAGTGTAGAGGGCACCTATGGCTACACCTTC. Protein product: CAWSVEGTYGYTF.

The chain uses TRBV5-1 and TRBJ2-3; TRBD2 agrees at 13 bases. CDR1 is SGHRS and CDR2 is YFSETQ in the germline V gene. This CDR3 is built from 16 residues. V gave up 0 bases and J gave up 8 bases; unmatched junction bases: 6. The CDR3 is CASSLGTSGSVGTQYF. In nucleotides, the CDR3 is TGCGCCAGCAGCTTGGGGACTAGCGGGAGCGTAGGTACGCAGTATTTT.

The chain couples TRBV10-3 to TRBJ2-1; 10 bases map to TRBD2. Trimming at V came to 3 bases and at J to 7 bases, leaving 12 bases not matched to a gene. Germline CDR1 reads ENHRY; CDR2 reads SYGVKD. The CDR3 runs 17 residues. The CDR3 loop is CAISDSVGLAGVNEQFF. The CDR3 DNA is TGTGCCATCAGTGACTCGGTAGGGCTAGCGGGGGTTAATGAGCAGTTCTTC.

The chain joins TRBV6-2 or TRBV6-3 to TRBJ1-2; D is uncertain. This CDR3 contains 15 residues. Germline loops: CDR1 MNHEY, CDR2 SVGEGT. V was pared by 6 bases and J by 7 bases, with 21 bases between. The CDR3 loop reads CASSSWVVVSGGYTF. The CDR3, as DNA: TGTGCCAGCAGCTCCTGGGTAGTGGTCTCGGGTGGCTACACCTTC.

The rearrangement uses TRBV9 and TRBJ1-5; D might be TRBD1 (6 bases). Germline V CDR1 and CDR2: SGDLS, YYNGEE. The CDR3 spans 15 residues. V was trimmed by 0 bases and J by 3 bases, leaving 10 bases between them. CDR3 region: CASSVGAGVNQPQHF. Written as DNA, the CDR3 is TGTGCCAGCAGCGTAGGGGCAGGGGTCAATCAGCCCCAGCATTTT.

The CDR3 region is CASSPLPGVPRDTQYF. Here the CDR3 DNA reads TGTGCCAGCAGCCCTTTGCCCGGGGTCCCGCGAGATACGCAGTATTTT. This rearrangement joins TRBV7-9 to TRBJ2-3; TRBD2 might be the D (5 bases). CDR1 is SEHNR, CDR2 FQNEAQ, per germline (reference sequence). Trimming took 5 bases from V and 5 from J, leaving 20 bases between them. The CDR3 extends over 16 amino acids.

The chain links TRBV5-8 to TRBJ2-7, with 7 bases matching TRBD2. Germline V gene data show CDR1 as SGHTS and CDR2 as YDEGEE. Germline trimming cut 5 bases from V and 2 bases from J; bases unmatched to any gene: 7. The CDR3 has 14 residues. The CDR3 coding sequence is TGTGCCAGCAGGCGGCTAGCGGCAACCTACGAGCAGTACTTC. Encoded protein: CASRRLAATYEQYF. The entire variable domain, with the rest obtained from reference TRBV5-8 and TRBJ2-7, is as follows: EAGVTQSPTHLIKTRGQQATLRCSPISGHTSVYWYQQALGLGLQFLLWYDEGEERNRGNFPPRFSGRQFPNYSSELNVNALELEDSALYLCASRRLAATYEQYFGPGTRLTVT.

V gene TRBV6-1 combines with J gene TRBJ2-7, with a weak D call TRBD1 (6 bases). Germline CDR1 reads MNHNS; CDR2 reads SASEGT. V lost 4 bases, J lost 0 bases, and 25 bases lay in between. The CDR3 runs to 19 residues. CDR3 region: CASSGGFGGQTGASYEQYF. CDR3 coding DNA: TGTGCCAGCAGTGGTGGGTTTGGTGGGCAGACAGGTGCCTCCTACGAGCAGTACTTC.

The V and J genes are TRBV19 and TRBJ2-1; 10 nucleotides line up with TRBD2. J gave up 9 bases and V 8 bases, and 13 bases lay outside the gene matches. The CDR3 contains 15 residues. Germline V gene data show CDR1 as LNHDA and CDR2 as SQIVND (reference sequence). The CDR3 is CASGQPGLARGEQFF. The CDR3, as DNA: TGTGCCAGTGGACAACCGGGACTAGCGAGGGGTGAGCAGTTCTTC.

V usage is TRBV3-1 (or the pseudogene TRBV3-2) and J usage is TRBJ1-6; the D gene is possibly TRBD1 (6 bases). Looked up from germline, CDR1 is LGHDT and CDR2 is YNNKEL (reference sequence). This CDR3 is built from 14 residues. Trimming shortened V by 8 bases and J by 6 bases, and 14 bases separated the two germline ends. CDR3 residues: CASQGWEANSPLHF. The CDR3 DNA reads TGTGCCAGCCAGGGGTGGGAAGCTAATTCACCCCTCCACTTT.